One and the same sample provided the 8 T cell receptor beta chains below, sequenced in a study of blood T cell repertoires in COVID-19 (dated by TCRdb to 2018 to 2020). The method behind the library was the immunoSEQ multiplex PCR assay. TCRdb obtained this table from immuneACCESS and retained in-frame rearrangements with V and J assigned. These tables miss some clones; where compared with another copy, unresolved V genes account for less than half of the shortfall, and the remainder is unexplained. The table for this sample lists a few hundred thousand clones; just over 85% of them were counted only once. 4% to 5% of the sample goes to the ten largest clones. Source material: PBMCs or T cells enriched from blood (not recorded which). Receptor source: a middle-aged woman with acute COVID-19.

The chain has TRBV10-3 and TRBJ2-1; a weak D match, TRBD2 (5 bases). The CDR3 contains 16 residues. Deletions cut 2 bases from V and 4 bases from J, with 15 bases between. Per the germline V gene, CDR1 is ENHRY and CDR2 is SYGVKD. CDR3 nucleotide sequence: TGTGCCATCAGTGAGCTCCCCGGAGGAGCGTACAATGAGCAGTTCTTC. This gives the protein CAISELPGGAYNEQFF.

This chain connects TRBV28 to TRBJ2-1, with 10 positions matching TRBD2. Trimming took 7 bases from V and 10 from J; bases not matched to a gene: 4. CDR3 length equals 12 residues. Germline CDR1 is MDHEN and CDR2 is SYDVKM. As DNA, the CDR3 is TGTGCCAGCACACTAGCGGGATGGGAGCAGTTCTTC. It is translated as CASTLAGWEQFF.

The V gene is TRBV19, the J gene TRBJ1-5, with unresolved D. Germline-derived CDR1 and CDR2 are LNHDA and SQIVND (reference sequence). Between the trimmed V and J ends, which lost 6 bases and 4 bases, there was a span of 13 bases. The CDR3 runs 14 residues. CDR3 residues: CASRAGLRNQPQHF. The CDR3 coding sequence is TGTGCCAGTAGGGCGGGCTTAAGAAATCAGCCCCAGCATTTT.

This clone is a singleton in its sample. In DNA form, the CDR3 reads TGTGCCAGCAGTTCGTCTCCCCAGGGTTTCAATCCTTTTTTCTTT. Protein: CASSSSPQGFNPFFF. The chain has TRBV6-5 and TRBJ1-1; D might be TRBD1 (5 bases). CDR1 is MNHEY, CDR2 SVGAGI, per germline. The V gene lost 4 bases and the J gene lost 13 bases, with 25 bases spanning the gap. The CDR3 length is 15 residues.

The chain uses TRBV12-3 or TRBV12-4 and TRBJ2-3, with 9 bases fitting TRBD2. V was pared by 5 bases and J by 14 bases, with 5 bases of the junction left unmatched. The CDR3 has 11 residues. This chain's CDR3 is CASSPLAGLYF. CDR3 DNA: TGTGCCAGCAGTCCGCTAGCGGGGTTGTATTTT.

The chain couples TRBV5-6 to TRBJ1-2, with 12 bases lining up with TRBD1. This CDR3 is built from 14 residues. The trim removed 7 bases at V and 7 bases at J, leaving 8 bases unmatched. Germline V gene data show CDR1 as SGHDT and CDR2 as YYEEEE. The CDR3 here is CASASWDRGLGYTF. The DNA for the CDR3 is TGTGCCAGCGCCTCTTGGGACAGGGGGCTTGGCTACACCTTC.

This clone was seen a single time. The V and J genes are TRBV18 and TRBJ2-5; D is undetermined. Trimming removed 4 bases at V and 4 bases at J, with 10 bases between. There are 13 residues in the CDR3. Germline loops: CDR1 KGHSH, CDR2 LQKENI. The CDR3 sequence is CASSRGIRETQYF. In nucleotides, the CDR3 is TGTGCCAGCTCACGAGGAATACGAGAGACCCAGTACTTC.

The gene calls are TRBV5-1 and TRBJ2-1; TRBD2 agrees at 11 bases. The CDR3 totals 20 residues. V gave up 0 bases and J gave up 4 bases; unmatched junction bases: 15. The germline V gene encodes CDR1 SGHRS and CDR2 YFSETQ. The CDR3 loop reads CASSLVTLLAGDDLYNEQFF. CDR3 nucleotides: TGCGCCAGCAGCTTGGTGACCCTACTAGCGGGAGATGACCTATACAATGAGCAGTTCTTC.